This TCR beta chain was documented in a study of beta chain features in type 1 diabetes. Study-level background: Regarding age, gender and cell yields, patients proved similar to healthy donors. Study results and caveats: In these data, an HLA type influence on TCRB rearrangement remained unresolved. People with Type 1 diabetes carried modestly yet significantly shorter TCRB CDR3s in all four CD4+ subsets. A closer apparent resemblance between naive, central memory and Treg TCRB repertoires was seen in patients than in healthy donors.

Sorting with CD45RO/CCR7/CD25/CD127/CD95/CD27 yielded naive, central memory, regulatory and stem-like memory CD4+ cells. The sequenced template was cDNA made from the entire isolated RNA. The protocol was immunoSEQ multiplex PCR, while the TCRdb copy is restricted to in-frame clones and leaves out a portion. The data contain about 300,000 clones, roughly 12% of them seen just once; the ten biggest clones take up roughly 0.015%. Trimming shortened V by 4 bases and J by 11 bases, and 9 bases separated the two germline ends. The germline gives CDR1 MNHEY, CDR2 SVGAGI. The CDR3 is made up of 11 amino acids. Comments on this clone: Its cognate antigen is unknown.

Sequences were obtained from naive CD4+ T cells from blood. The receptor was derived from a young woman with type 1 diabetes. The genes are TRBV6-5 and TRBJ2-1, with a weak D call TRBD2 (5 bases). The CDR3 DNA sequence: TGTGCCAGCAGTTCCCCGGGGAAGCAGTTCTTC. Its protein is CASSSPGKQFF.